What follows are 3 T cell receptor beta chains derived from one specimen sequenced in a study of technical replicates of blood from a handful of donors. Method: immunoSEQ multiplex PCR; TCRdb's copy keeps in-frame clones and lacks some. The sample has tens of thousands of clones; roughly 98% are singletons. Sequenced sample: T cells isolated from PBMCs. These receptors were obtained from a human donor in good health.

The V call is TRBV11-2, the J call TRBJ2-1, with 13 bases fitting TRBD2. The CDR3 covers 17 residues. Germline loops: CDR1 SGHAT, CDR2 FQNNGV. V dropped 2 bases and J dropped 8; count of bases not matched to a gene: 9. The CDR3 region has the DNA TGTGCCAGCAGCTTATACCGGACTAGCGGGAGAGGCTATGAGCAGTTCTTC. It translates to CASSLYRTSGRGYEQFF.

This chain uses TRBV9 with TRBJ2-7; TRBD1 matches at 8 bases. Trimming took 3 bases from V and 0 from J; bases not matched to a gene: 2. The V gene's germline CDR1 is SGDLS and CDR2 YYNGEE. The CDR3 length is 14 residues. This chain's CDR3 is CASSGTGHSYEQYF. CDR3 bases: TGTGCCAGCAGCGGGACAGGGCACTCCTACGAGCAGTACTTC.

V and J are TRBV14 and TRBJ2-3, with TRBD2 identical over 8 bases. The CDR3 consists of 17 residues. Germline V CDR1 and CDR2: SGHDN, FVKESK. Unmatched junction bases numbered 9, after V lost 1 base and J lost 3 bases. DNA of the CDR3: TGTGCCAGCAGCCAAGGCCCCACTAGCGGATATACAGATACGCAGTATTTT. As protein: CASSQGPTSGYTDTQYF.